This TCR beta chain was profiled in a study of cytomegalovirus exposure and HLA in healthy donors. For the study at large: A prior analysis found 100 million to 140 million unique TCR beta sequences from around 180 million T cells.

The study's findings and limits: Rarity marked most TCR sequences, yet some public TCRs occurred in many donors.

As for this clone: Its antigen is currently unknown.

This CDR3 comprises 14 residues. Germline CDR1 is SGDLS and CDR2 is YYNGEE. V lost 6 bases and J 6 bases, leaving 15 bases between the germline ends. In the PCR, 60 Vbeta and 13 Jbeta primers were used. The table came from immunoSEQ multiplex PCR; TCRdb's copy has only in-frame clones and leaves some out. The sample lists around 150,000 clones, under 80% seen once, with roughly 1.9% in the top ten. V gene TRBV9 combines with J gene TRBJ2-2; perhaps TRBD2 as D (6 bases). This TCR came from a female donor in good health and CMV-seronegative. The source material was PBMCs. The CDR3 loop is CASNPSGDAGELFF. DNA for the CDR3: TGTGCCAGCAACCCGTCGGGGGATGCCGGGGAGCTGTTTTTT.